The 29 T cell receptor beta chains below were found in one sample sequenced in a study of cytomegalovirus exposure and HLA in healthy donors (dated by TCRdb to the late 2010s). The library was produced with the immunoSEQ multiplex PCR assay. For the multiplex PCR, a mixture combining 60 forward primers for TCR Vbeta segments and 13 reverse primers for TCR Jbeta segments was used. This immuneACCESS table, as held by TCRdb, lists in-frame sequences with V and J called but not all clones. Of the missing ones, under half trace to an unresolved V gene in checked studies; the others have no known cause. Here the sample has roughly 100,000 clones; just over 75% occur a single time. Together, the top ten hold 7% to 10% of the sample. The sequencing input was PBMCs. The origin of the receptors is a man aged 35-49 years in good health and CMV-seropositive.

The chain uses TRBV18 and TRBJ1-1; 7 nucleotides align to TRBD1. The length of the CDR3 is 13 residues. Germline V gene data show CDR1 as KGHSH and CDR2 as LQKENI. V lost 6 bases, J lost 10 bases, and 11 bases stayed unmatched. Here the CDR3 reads CASSPDREGVAFF. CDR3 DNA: TGTGCCAGCTCCCCAGACAGGGAAGGTGTAGCTTTCTTT.

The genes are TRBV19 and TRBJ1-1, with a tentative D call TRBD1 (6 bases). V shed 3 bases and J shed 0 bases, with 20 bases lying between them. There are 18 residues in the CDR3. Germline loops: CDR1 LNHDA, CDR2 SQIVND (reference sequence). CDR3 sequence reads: CASSIFLSTGSMNTEAFF. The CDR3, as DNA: TGTGCCAGTAGTATCTTTCTAAGTACAGGGAGCATGAACACTGAAGCTTTCTTT.

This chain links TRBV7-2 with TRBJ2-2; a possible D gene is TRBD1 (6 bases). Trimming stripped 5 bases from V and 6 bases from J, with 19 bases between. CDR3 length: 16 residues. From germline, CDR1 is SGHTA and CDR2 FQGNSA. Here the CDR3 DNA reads TGTGCCAGCAGCATCCAGGGGTATTATCTCGCCGGGGAGCTGTTTTTT. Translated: CASSIQGYYLAGELFF. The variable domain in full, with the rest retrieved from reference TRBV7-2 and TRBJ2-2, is GAGVSQSPSNKVTEKGKDVELRCDPISGHTALYWYRQSLGQGLEFLIYFQGNSAPDKSGLPSDRFSAERTGGSVSTLTIQRTQQEDSAVYLCASSIQGYYLAGELFFGEGSRLTVL.

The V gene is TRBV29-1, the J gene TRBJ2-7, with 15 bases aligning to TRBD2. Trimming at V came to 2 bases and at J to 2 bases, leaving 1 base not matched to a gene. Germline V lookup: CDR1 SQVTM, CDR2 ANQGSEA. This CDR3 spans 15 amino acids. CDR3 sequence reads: CSVERTSGGAYEQYF. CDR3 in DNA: TGCAGCGTTGAAAGGACTAGCGGGGGGGCCTACGAGCAGTACTTC.

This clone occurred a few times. CDR3 residues: CASSFGAGGHIRETQYF. Written as DNA, the CDR3 is TGTGCCAGCAGTTTCGGGGCGGGGGGCCACATCAGGGAGACCCAGTACTTC. J is TRBJ2-5 and V is TRBV27; 8 bases are a match to TRBD2. CDR1 MNHEY and CDR2 SMNVEV come from the germline V gene (reference sequence). CDR3 size: 17 residues. V shed 3 bases, J shed 5 bases, and the junction held 14 bases outside the gene matches.

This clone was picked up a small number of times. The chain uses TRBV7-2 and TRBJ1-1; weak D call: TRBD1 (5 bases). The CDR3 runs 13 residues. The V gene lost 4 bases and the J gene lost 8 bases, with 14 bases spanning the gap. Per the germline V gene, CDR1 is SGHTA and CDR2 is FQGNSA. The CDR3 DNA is TGTGCCAGCAGCTACTCAGGAGGGACGGAAGCTTTCTTT. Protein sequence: CASSYSGGTEAFF.

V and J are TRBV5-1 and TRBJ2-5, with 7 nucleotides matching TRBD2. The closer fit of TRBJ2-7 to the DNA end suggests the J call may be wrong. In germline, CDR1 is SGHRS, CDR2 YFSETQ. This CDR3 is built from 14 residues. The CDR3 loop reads CASSGGGRSYEQYF. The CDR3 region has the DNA TGCGCCAGTAGTGGGGGGGGTCGGTCCTACGAGCAGTACTTC.

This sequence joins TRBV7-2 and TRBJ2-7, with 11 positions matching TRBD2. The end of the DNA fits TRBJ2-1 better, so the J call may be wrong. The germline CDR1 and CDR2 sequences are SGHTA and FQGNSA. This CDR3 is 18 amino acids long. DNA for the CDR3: TGTGCCAGCAGCTTCGGGCTAGCGGGGGGCCGGCTATACAATGAGCAGTTCTTC. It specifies CASSFGLAGGRLYNEQFF.

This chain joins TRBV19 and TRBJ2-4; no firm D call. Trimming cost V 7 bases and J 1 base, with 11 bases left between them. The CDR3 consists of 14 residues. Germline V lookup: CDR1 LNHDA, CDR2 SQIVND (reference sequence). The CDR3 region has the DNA TGTGCCAGTATTACGGTCCTGGCCAAAAACATTCAGTACTTC. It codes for CASITVLAKNIQYF.

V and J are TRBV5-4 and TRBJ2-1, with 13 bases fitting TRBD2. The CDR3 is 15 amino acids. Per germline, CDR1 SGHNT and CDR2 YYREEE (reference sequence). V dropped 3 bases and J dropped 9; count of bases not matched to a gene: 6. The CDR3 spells CASSWTSGGSSEQFF. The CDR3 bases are TGTGCCAGCAGCTGGACTAGCGGGGGAAGTAGTGAGCAGTTCTTC.

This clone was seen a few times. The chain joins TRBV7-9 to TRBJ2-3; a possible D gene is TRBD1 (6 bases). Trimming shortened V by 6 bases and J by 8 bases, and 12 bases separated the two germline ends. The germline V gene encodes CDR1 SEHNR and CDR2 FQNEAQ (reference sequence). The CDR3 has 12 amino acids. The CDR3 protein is CASSKGDFTQYF. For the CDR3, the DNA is TGTGCCAGCAGTAAGGGGGATTTTACGCAGTATTTT.

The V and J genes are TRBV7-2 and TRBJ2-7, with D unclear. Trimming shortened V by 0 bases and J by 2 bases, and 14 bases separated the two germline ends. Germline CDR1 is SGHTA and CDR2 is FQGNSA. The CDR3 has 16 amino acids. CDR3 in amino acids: CASSLAFGAHTYEQYF. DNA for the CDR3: TGTGCCAGCAGCTTAGCGTTTGGAGCGCACACCTACGAGCAGTACTTC.

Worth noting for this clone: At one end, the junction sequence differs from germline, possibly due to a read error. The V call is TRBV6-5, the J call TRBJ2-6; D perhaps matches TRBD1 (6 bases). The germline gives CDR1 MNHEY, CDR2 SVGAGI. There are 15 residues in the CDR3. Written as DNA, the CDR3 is TGTGCCAGCAGCCGGACAGTTTCTGGGGCCAACGGCCTGACTTTC. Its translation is CASSRTVSGANGLTF.

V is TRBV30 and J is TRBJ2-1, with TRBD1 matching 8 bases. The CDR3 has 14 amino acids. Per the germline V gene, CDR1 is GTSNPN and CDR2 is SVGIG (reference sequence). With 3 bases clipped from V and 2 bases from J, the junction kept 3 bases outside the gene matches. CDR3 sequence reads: CAWRRRGPYNEQFF. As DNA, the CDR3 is TGTGCCTGGAGGCGCAGGGGGCCCTACAATGAGCAGTTCTTC.

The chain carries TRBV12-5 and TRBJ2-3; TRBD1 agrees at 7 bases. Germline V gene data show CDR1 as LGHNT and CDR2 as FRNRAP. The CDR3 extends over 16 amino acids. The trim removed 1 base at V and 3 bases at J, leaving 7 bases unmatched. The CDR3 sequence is CASGLGGGGRTDTQYF. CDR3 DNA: TGTGCTAGTGGTTTGGGAGGGGGCGGTCGAACAGATACGCAGTATTTT.

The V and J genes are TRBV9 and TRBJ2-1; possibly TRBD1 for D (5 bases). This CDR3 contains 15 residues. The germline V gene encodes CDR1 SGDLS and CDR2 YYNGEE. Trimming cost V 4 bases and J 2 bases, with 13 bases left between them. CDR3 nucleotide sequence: TGTGCCAGCAGCCCTAGGCAGGGCGCCTACAATGAGCAGTTCTTC. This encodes CASSPRQGAYNEQFF.

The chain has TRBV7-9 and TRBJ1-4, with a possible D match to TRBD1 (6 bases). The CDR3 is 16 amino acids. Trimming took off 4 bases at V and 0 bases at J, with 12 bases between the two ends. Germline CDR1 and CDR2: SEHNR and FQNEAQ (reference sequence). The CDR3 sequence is CASSSRTVATNEKLFF. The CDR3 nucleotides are TGTGCCAGCAGCTCTAGGACAGTAGCAACTAATGAAAAACTGTTTTTT.

DNA of the CDR3: TGTGCCAGCAGTTTATACGGGATACAGGGGAGTCAGCCCCAGCATTTT. Its protein product is CASSLYGIQGSQPQHF. V and J are TRBV27 and TRBJ1-5; 7 bases are a match to TRBD1. This CDR3 contains 16 residues. J gave up 6 bases and V 1 base, and 9 bases lay outside the gene matches. Germline V gene sequence: CDR1 MNHEY, CDR2 SMNVEV (reference sequence).

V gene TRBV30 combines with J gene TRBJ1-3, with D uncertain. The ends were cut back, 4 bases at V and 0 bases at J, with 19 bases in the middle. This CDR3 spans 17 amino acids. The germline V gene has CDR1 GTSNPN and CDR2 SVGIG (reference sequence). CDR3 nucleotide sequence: TGTGCCTGGAAGGCCGTCGTCGGGGTGGGCTCTGGAAACACCATATATTTT. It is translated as CAWKAVVGVGSGNTIYF.

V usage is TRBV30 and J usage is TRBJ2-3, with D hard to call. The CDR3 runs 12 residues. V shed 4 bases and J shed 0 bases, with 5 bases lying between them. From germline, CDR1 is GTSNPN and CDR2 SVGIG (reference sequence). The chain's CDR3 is CAWTVSTDTQYF. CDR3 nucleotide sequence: TGTGCCTGGACCGTGAGCACAGATACGCAGTATTTT.

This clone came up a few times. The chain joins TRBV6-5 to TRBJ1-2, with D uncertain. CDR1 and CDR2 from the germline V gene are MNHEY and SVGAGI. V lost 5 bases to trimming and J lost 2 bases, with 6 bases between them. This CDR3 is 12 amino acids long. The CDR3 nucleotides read TGTGCCAGCAGTGACATCAACTATGGCTACACCTTC. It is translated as CASSDINYGYTF.

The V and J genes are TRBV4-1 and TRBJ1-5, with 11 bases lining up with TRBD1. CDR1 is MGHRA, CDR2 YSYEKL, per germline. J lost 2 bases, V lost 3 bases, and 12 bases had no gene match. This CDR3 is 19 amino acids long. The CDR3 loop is CASSHGSGQGAMGNQPQHF. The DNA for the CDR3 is TGCGCCAGCAGCCACGGGAGCGGACAGGGGGCGATGGGCAATCAGCCCCAGCATTTT.

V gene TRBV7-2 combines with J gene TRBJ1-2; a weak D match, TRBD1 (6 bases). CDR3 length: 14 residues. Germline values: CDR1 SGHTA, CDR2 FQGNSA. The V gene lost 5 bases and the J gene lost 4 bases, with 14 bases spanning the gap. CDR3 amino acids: CASSENRVGYGYTF. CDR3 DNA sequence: TGTGCCAGCAGCGAAAACAGGGTCGGCTATGGCTACACCTTC.

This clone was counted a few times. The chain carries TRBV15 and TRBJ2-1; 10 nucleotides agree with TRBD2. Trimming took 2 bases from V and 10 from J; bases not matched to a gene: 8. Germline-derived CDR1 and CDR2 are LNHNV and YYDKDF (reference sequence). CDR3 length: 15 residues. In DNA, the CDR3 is TGTGCCACCAGCAGACCGGGACTAGCGTCAGGAGAGCAGTTCTTC. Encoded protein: CATSRPGLASGEQFF.

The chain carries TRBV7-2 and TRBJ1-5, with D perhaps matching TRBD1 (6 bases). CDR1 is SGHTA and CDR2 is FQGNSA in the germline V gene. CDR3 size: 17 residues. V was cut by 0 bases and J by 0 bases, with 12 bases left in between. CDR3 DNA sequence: TGTGCCAGCAGCTTAGCACAGGGCGCTTATAGCAATCAGCCCCAGCATTTT. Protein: CASSLAQGAYSNQPQHF.

In DNA, the CDR3 is TGTGCCAGCGGACAGCATGGCTACACCTTC. Its protein is CASGQHGYTF. The rearrangement joins TRBV28 to TRBJ1-2, with D perhaps TRBD1 (6 bases). Germline-derived CDR1 and CDR2 are MDHEN and SYDVKM. The CDR3 has 10 amino acids. V was shortened by 8 bases and J by 6 bases, with 7 bases between the two germline ends.

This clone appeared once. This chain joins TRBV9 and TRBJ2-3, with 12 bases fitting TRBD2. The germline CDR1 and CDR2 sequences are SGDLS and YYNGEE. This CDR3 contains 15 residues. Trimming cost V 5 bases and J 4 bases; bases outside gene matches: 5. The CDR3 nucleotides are TGTGCCAGCAGTATACTAGCGGGGGGTCCAGATACGCAGTATTTT. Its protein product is CASSILAGGPDTQYF. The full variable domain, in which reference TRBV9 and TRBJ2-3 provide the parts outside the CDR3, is DSGVTQTPKHLITATGQRVTLRCSPRSGDLSVYWYQQSLDQGLQFLIQYYNGEERAKGNILERFSAQQFPDLHSELNLSSLELGDSALYFCASSILAGGPDTQYFGPGTRLTVL.

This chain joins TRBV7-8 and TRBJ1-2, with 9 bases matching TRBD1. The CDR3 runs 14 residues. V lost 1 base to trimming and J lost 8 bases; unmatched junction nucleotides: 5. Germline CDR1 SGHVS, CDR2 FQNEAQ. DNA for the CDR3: TGTGCCAGCAGCTTAGGGGACAGGGATCTCGGCTACACCTTC. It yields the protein CASSLGDRDLGYTF.

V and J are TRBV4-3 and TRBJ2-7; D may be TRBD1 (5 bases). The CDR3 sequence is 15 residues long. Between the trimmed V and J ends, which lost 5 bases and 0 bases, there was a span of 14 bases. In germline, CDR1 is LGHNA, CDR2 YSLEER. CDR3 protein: CASSATVTGSYEQYF. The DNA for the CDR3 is TGCGCCAGCAGCGCGACAGTGACGGGCTCCTACGAGCAGTACTTC.